In this sample, the clone carrying this T cell receptor beta chain turned up many times. TCR beta CDR3 regions were amplified from RNA. Using the HTBI primer set, a first-round RT-PCR was run on the TCR CDR3. TCRdb used MiXCR to reprocess the multiplex PCR reads, holding one entry per CDR3 protein. The sample comprises fewer than 350,000 distinct CDR3 sequences, around a sixth of which are singletons, and 15% rests with the top ten. Germline trimming cut 6 bases from V and 4 bases from J; bases unmatched to any gene: 11. Germline values: CDR1 MDHEN, CDR2 SYDVKM. The CDR3 has 15 residues. This entry is derived from a study of T cells in Graves' hyperthyroidism and ophthalmopathy. Overall study: Specimen type is peripheral blood, collected at initial diagnosis prior to any treatment.

Sequenced sample: blood. This TCR came from a woman in her forties with Graves' ophthalmopathy. The rearrangement links TRBV28 to TRBJ1-1; 7 bases fit TRBD1. As DNA, the CDR3 is TGTGCCAGCAGGCTACAGGGGATGGGGGGCACTGAAGCTTTCTTT. Encoded protein: CASRLQGMGGTEAFF.